These T cell receptor beta chains were read from a single sample in a study of brain T cells in children with intractable seizures. Generated by immunoSEQ multiplex PCR, the TCRdb table keeps only in-frame clones and is missing some. The data hold roughly 80,000 clones, with around 90% observed a single time. The specimen comprised peripheral blood, sampled at surgery. All receptors derive from a girl aged 2 to 10 with Rasmussen encephalitis and intractable seizures. CDR3s include the opening cysteine and the closing phenylalanine or tryptophan. The order of the fields is clone size, V gene, J gene, CDR3 length, CDR3 protein. Some rows have no size entry. The others give once, few or many, or a class for an expanded clone.

abundance: NA
v_gene: TRBV6-5
j_gene: TRBJ1-2
len: 13
CDR3aa: CASSSPPSYGYTF

abundance: NA
v_gene: TRBV6-1
j_gene: TRBJ1-4
len: 14
CDR3aa: CASSDGTGSEKLFF

abundance: NA
v_gene: TRBV4-1
j_gene: TRBJ2-5
len: 13
CDR3aa: CASSPTYQETQYF

abundance: NA
v_gene: TRBV30
j_gene: TRBJ2-7
len: 14
CDR3aa: CAWSVTSGPYEQYF

abundance: NA
v_gene: TRBV5-1
j_gene: TRBJ2-7
len: 12
CDR3aa: CARFPQGYEQYF

abundance: NA
v_gene: TRBV3-1/TRBV3-2
j_gene: TRBJ2-1
len: 16
CDR3aa: CASSQVLADLYNEQFF

abundance: few
v_gene: TRBV9
j_gene: TRBJ1-2
len: 16
CDR3aa: CASSVGRGSPPYGYTF

abundance: NA
v_gene: TRBV7-9
j_gene: TRBJ1-1
len: 13
CDR3aa: CASSLEENTEAFF

abundance: NA
v_gene: TRBV5-1
j_gene: TRBJ1-1
len: 15
CDR3aa: CASSFNAGLDTEAFF

abundance: NA
v_gene: TRBV9
j_gene: TRBJ1-2
len: 14
CDR3aa: CASSAGTANYGYTF

abundance: NA
v_gene: TRBV27
j_gene: TRBJ1-6
len: 16
CDR3aa: CASSPYRSSYNSPLHF

abundance: NA
v_gene: TRBV6-5
j_gene: TRBJ2-1
len: 13
CDR3aa: CACRQSSYNEQFF

abundance: NA
v_gene: TRBV4-2
j_gene: TRBJ2-2
len: 16
CDR3aa: CASSLRTSGSTGELFF

abundance: NA
v_gene: TRBV18
j_gene: TRBJ1-2
len: 13
CDR3aa: CASSPPPSYGYTF

abundance: NA
v_gene: TRBV30
j_gene: TRBJ1-4
len: 12
CDR3aa: CAWDRGTEKLFF

abundance: once
v_gene: TRBV10-3
j_gene: TRBJ1-1
len: 12
CDR3aa: CAIRSGQTEAFF

abundance: NA
v_gene: TRBV27
j_gene: TRBJ2-2
len: 15
CDR3aa: CASSFGRTNTGELFF

abundance: NA
v_gene: TRBV18
j_gene: TRBJ2-7
len: 15
CDR3aa: CASSPLWTGDHEQYF

abundance: NA
v_gene: TRBV28
j_gene: TRBJ1-4
len: 12
CDR3aa: CASSRGGRELFF

abundance: NA
v_gene: TRBV5-4
j_gene: TRBJ2-7
len: 15
CDR3aa: CASSRQGLAGVEQYF

abundance: NA
v_gene: TRBV9
j_gene: TRBJ2-2
len: 15
CDR3aa: CASSVEFGGSGELFF

abundance: once
v_gene: TRBV14
j_gene: TRBJ2-1
len: 14
CDR3aa: CASSQDIGHNEQFF

abundance: NA
v_gene: TRBV20-1
j_gene: TRBJ2-3
len: 14
CDR3aa: CSASGAGVADTQYF

abundance: NA
v_gene: TRBV7-3
j_gene: TRBJ2-1
len: 13
CDR3aa: CASSLASGDEQFF

abundance: NA
v_gene: TRBV11-1
j_gene: TRBJ2-5
len: 12
CDR3aa: CASNQGGETQYF

abundance: NA
v_gene: TRBV9
j_gene: TRBJ2-1
len: 17
CDR3aa: CASSPDRAGPLYNEQFF

abundance: NA
v_gene: TRBV13
j_gene: TRBJ2-1
len: 15
CDR3aa: CASSLGSGGVNEQFF

abundance: NA
v_gene: TRBV2
j_gene: TRBJ2-5
len: 13
CDR3aa: CASTLGWAETQYF

abundance: once
v_gene: TRBV3-1/TRBV3-2
j_gene: TRBJ1-2
len: 12
CDR3aa: CASSLDRFRVDF

abundance: NA
v_gene: TRBV12-3/TRBV12-4
j_gene: TRBJ1-4
len: 12
CDR3aa: CASSLNEEKLFF

abundance: NA
v_gene: TRBV29-1
j_gene: TRBJ2-3
len: 13
CDR3aa: CSVQGVLTDTQYF

abundance: NA
v_gene: TRBV6-1
j_gene: TRBJ1-4
len: 17
CDR3aa: CASSDGDRGITNEKLFF

abundance: NA
v_gene: TRBV7-9
j_gene: TRBJ1-6
len: 18
CDR3aa: CASSLASGGGVNNSPLHF

abundance: NA
v_gene: TRBV5-1
j_gene: TRBJ2-1
len: 15
CDR3aa: CASSAGVSSYNEQFF

abundance: NA
v_gene: TRBV2
j_gene: TRBJ2-7
len: 13
CDR3aa: CASSAGGGYEQYF

abundance: once
v_gene: TRBV12-3/TRBV12-4
j_gene: TRBJ2-3
len: 12
CDR3aa: CASSFFTDTQYF

abundance: NA
v_gene: TRBV7-2
j_gene: TRBJ2-1
len: 15
CDR3aa: CASSLAGASIDEQFF

abundance: NA
v_gene: TRBV27
j_gene: TRBJ1-6
len: 21
CDR3aa: CASSLRLAQTGEVYHNSPLHF

abundance: once
v_gene: TRBV6-2/TRBV6-3
j_gene: TRBJ2-7
len: 15
CDR3aa: CASSYSLRSSYEQYF

abundance: NA
v_gene: TRBV30
j_gene: TRBJ1-1
len: 13
CDR3aa: CAWETFRGTEAFF

abundance: NA
v_gene: TRBV9
j_gene: TRBJ2-5
len: 15
CDR3aa: CASSVGLARAETQYF

abundance: once
v_gene: TRBV7-9
j_gene: TRBJ1-1
len: 14
CDR3aa: CASSSTGGNTEAFF

abundance: NA
v_gene: TRBV9
j_gene: TRBJ1-3
len: 14
CDR3aa: CASSDNRGGNTIYF

abundance: NA
v_gene: TRBV5-4
j_gene: TRBJ2-7
len: 14
CDR3aa: CASSLEGLAGEQYF

abundance: NA
v_gene: TRBV5-6
j_gene: TRBJ2-1
len: 13
CDR3aa: CASSLGPSGEQFF